Below, one T cell receptor beta chain is given with its context. These data belong to a study of blood T cell repertoires in COVID-19. V lost 2 bases to trimming and J lost 3 bases, with 17 bases between them. The CDR3 spans 16 residues. Germline assignment: CDR1 KGHSH and CDR2 LQKENI. Profiled with immunoSEQ multiplex PCR; TCRdb holds only in-frame clones, not every one. Of tens of thousands of clones listed, roughly 89% are singletons. This receptor was obtained from a human donor in a cohort sampled during active COVID-19. Sequences were obtained from peripheral blood. This chain joins TRBV18 and TRBJ2-7; D ambiguous. CDR3 bases: TGTGCCAGCTCACCAATTTCAGCGATCAAGGTCTACGAGCAGTACTTC. It yields the protein CASSPISAIKVYEQYF.